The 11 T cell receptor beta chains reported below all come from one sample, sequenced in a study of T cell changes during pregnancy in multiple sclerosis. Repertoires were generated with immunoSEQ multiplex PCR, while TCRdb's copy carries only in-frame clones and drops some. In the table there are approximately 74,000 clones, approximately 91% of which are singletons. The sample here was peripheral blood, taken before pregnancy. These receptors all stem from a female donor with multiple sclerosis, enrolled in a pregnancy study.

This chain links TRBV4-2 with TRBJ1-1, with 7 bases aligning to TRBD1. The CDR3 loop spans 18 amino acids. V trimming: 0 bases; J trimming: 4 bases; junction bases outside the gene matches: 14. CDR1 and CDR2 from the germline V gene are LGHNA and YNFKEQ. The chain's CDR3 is CASSQDRTGDGLSTEAFF. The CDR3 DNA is TGTGCCAGCAGCCAAGATAGGACAGGCGACGGCTTGAGCACTGAAGCTTTCTTT.

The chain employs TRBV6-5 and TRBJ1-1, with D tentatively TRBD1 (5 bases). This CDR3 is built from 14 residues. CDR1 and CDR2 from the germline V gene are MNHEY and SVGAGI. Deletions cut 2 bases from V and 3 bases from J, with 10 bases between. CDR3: CASSYGLGDTEAFF. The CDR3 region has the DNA TGTGCCAGCAGTTACGGGTTAGGGGACACTGAAGCTTTCTTT.

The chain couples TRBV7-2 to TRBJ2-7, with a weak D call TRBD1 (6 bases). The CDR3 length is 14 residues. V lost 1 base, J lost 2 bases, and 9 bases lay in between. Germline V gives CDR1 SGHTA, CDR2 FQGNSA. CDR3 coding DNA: TGTGCCAGCAGCTTAGATTACAGGGCCTACGAGCAGTACTTC. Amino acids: CASSLDYRAYEQYF.

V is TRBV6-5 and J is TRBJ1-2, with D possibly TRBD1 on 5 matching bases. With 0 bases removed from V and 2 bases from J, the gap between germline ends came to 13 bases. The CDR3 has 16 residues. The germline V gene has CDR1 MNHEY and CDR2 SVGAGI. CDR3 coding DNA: TGTGCCAGCAGTTACTCGTTCGGGACTGTCAACTATGGCTACACCTTC. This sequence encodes CASSYSFGTVNYGYTF.

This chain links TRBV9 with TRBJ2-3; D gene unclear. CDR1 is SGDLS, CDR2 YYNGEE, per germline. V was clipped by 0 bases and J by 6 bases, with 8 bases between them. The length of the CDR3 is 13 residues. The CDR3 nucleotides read TGTGCCAGCAGCGTAGTCAGGTCGGATACGCAGTATTTT. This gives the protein CASSVVRSDTQYF.

The CDR3 nucleotides read TGTGCCAGCAGCGAGACAGGGGGCCCTGGCTACACCTTC. Protein product: CASSETGGPGYTF. J is TRBJ1-2 and V is TRBV7-8; TRBD1 agrees at 10 bases. The CDR3 length is 13 residues. CDR1 and CDR2 (germline): SGHVS, FQNEAQ. The trim removed 5 bases at V and 7 bases at J, leaving 4 bases unmatched. Full variable domain (outside the CDR3, taken from reference TRBV7-8 and TRBJ1-2): GAGVSQSPRYKVAKRGQDVALRCDPISGHVSLFWYQQALGQGPEFLTYFQNEAQLDKSGLPSDRFFAERPEGSVSTLKIQRTQQEDSAVYLCASSETGGPGYTFGSGTRLTVV.

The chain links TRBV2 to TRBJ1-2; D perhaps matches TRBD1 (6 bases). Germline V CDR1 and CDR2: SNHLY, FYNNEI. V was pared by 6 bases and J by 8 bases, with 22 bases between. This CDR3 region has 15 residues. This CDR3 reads CASRAGGRTTYGYTF. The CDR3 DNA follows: TGTGCCAGCAGGGCGGGGGGCAGAACTACGTACGGCTACACCTTC.

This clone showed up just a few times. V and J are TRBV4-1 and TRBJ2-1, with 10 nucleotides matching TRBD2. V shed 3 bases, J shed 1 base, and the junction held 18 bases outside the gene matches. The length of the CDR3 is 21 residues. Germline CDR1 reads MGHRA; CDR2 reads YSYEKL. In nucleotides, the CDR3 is TGCGCCAGCAGCCACCCTAGCGGGAGAGCCCCCCCCGAGGGGTCCTACAATGAGCAGTTCTTC. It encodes CASSHPSGRAPPEGSYNEQFF.

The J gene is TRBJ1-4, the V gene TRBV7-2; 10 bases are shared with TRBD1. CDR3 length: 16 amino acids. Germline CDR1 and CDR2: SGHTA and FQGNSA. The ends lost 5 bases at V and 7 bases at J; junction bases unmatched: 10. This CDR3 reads CASSPGGTGVGEKLFF. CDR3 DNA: TGTGCCAGCAGCCCTGGGGGGACAGGGGTTGGTGAAAAACTGTTTTTT.

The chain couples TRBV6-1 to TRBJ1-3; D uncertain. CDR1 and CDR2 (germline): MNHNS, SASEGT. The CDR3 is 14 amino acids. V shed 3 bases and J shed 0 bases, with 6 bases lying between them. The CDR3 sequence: CASSEILSGNTIYF. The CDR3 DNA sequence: TGTGCCAGCAGTGAGATACTCTCTGGAAACACCATATATTTT.

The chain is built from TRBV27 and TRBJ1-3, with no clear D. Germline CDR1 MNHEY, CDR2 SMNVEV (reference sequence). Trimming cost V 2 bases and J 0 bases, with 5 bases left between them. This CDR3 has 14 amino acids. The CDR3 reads CASSLTGSGNTIYF. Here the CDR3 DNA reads TGTGCCAGCAGTTTAACTGGCTCTGGAAACACCATATATTTT.